What follows are 12 T cell receptor beta chains derived from one specimen sequenced in a study of blood T cell repertoires in COVID-19. Sequencing used immunoSEQ multiplex PCR; TCRdb keeps in-frame clones, though not all of them. The table has about 170,000 clones, 84% seen once; the top ten hold under 13%. Material for sequencing was peripheral blood. The receptors were gathered from an older man with active or convalescent COVID-19.

The chain uses TRBV27 and TRBJ1-2; tentative D call: TRBD1 (6 bases). The CDR3 totals 15 residues. V gave up 3 bases and J gave up 3 bases, with 14 bases separating them. The germline V gene encodes CDR1 MNHEY and CDR2 SMNVEV (reference sequence). CDR3 amino acids: CASSFRQGNDYGYTF. In nucleotides, the CDR3 is TGTGCCAGCAGTTTTAGGCAGGGGAATGACTATGGCTACACCTTC.

Written as DNA, the CDR3 is TGTGCCAGCAGTTTACTTCGGGGTAGTTCGTCGCGCTATGGCTACACCTTC. It is translated as CASSLLRGSSSRYGYTF. V gene TRBV28 combines with J gene TRBJ1-2; D is undetermined. Germline CDR1 and CDR2: MDHEN and SYDVKM. V gave up 2 bases and J gave up 4 bases, with 20 bases separating them. The CDR3 sequence is 17 residues long.

The chain uses TRBV20-1 and TRBJ2-3, with 8 positions matching TRBD2. The CDR3 is 14 residues long. The junction had 8 bases not matched to a gene; V was cut back by 3 bases and J by 6 bases. CDR1 and CDR2 (germline): DFQATT, SNEGSKA (reference sequence). CDR3 in amino acids: CSASPGGRTDTQYF. CDR3 nucleotides: TGCAGTGCTAGTCCGGGGGGGCGGACTGATACGCAGTATTTT.

The chain joins TRBV18 to TRBJ1-6, with D unresolved. Germline V gene lookup returns CDR1 KGHSH and CDR2 LQKENI. There are 14 residues in the CDR3. Trimming pared 2 bases from V and 6 bases from J, leaving 8 bases between. In DNA, the CDR3 is TGTGCCAGCTCACCAGTGGAGGGTAATTCACCCCTCCACTTT. Translated: CASSPVEGNSPLHF.

This chain connects TRBV6-6 to TRBJ1-2; tentatively, D is TRBD1 (5 bases). V was shortened by 7 bases and J by 4 bases, with 16 bases between the two germline ends. CDR1 and CDR2 (germline): MNHNY, SVGAGI (reference sequence). CDR3 length equals 14 residues. This CDR3 reads CASTKWGMVYGYTF. The CDR3, as DNA: TGTGCCAGCACTAAGTGGGGCATGGTCTATGGCTACACCTTC.

The chain couples TRBV9 to TRBJ2-5; the match to TRBD2 covers 9 bases. This CDR3 is built from 16 residues. Per the germline V gene, CDR1 is SGDLS and CDR2 is YYNGEE. The trim removed 0 bases at V and 1 base at J, leaving 4 bases unmatched. The CDR3 spells CASSVGPSGIQETQYF. Written as DNA, the CDR3 is TGTGCCAGCAGCGTAGGCCCTAGCGGGATCCAAGAGACCCAGTACTTC.

This chain links TRBV6-5 with TRBJ2-2, with no clear D. Germline V gene data show CDR1 as MNHEY and CDR2 as SVGAGI. This CDR3 region has 13 residues. The germline V and J ends were trimmed by 3 bases and 4 bases, with 6 bases remaining between them. The CDR3 nucleotides read TGTGCCAGCAGTTATCCGGGCACCGGGGAGCTGTTTTTT. Amino acids: CASSYPGTGELFF.

The chain combines TRBV7-6 with TRBJ2-1, with 13 bases identical to TRBD2. The trim removed 5 bases at V and 8 bases at J, leaving 9 bases unmatched. Germline V lookup: CDR1 SGHVS, CDR2 FNYEAQ. The CDR3 is made up of 16 amino acids. Here the CDR3 reads CASSRYGLAGEDEQFF. Written as DNA, the CDR3 is TGTGCCAGCAGCCGATACGGACTAGCGGGAGAAGATGAGCAGTTCTTC.

The rearrangement uses TRBV6-5 and TRBJ2-1; TRBD2 agrees at 7 bases. The CDR3 has 15 residues. The ends lost 3 bases at V and 7 bases at J; junction bases unmatched: 9. Germline V gives CDR1 MNHEY, CDR2 SVGAGI. In DNA form, the CDR3 reads TGTGCCAGCAGTTATGAGGGAGGGCGGAATAATGAGCAGTTCTTC. Amino acids: CASSYEGGRNNEQFF.

The sample holds a few counts of this clone. The V call is TRBV6-5, the J call TRBJ1-3, with a possible D match to TRBD1 (5 bases). Germline loops: CDR1 MNHEY, CDR2 SVGAGI. V dropped 7 bases and J dropped 4 bases, with 14 bases sitting between them. This CDR3 has 14 amino acids. CDR3 in amino acids: CASNPGLRGNTIYF. CDR3 nucleotides: TGTGCCAGCAATCCGGGACTCAGGGGAAACACCATATATTTT.

V and J are TRBV7-9 and TRBJ2-1, with D maybe TRBD2 (6 bases). CDR1 and CDR2 from the germline V gene are SEHNR and FQNEAQ (reference sequence). Trimming shortened V by 7 bases and J by 4 bases, and 17 bases separated the two germline ends. This CDR3 comprises 15 residues. The CDR3 spells CASTLLGGTYNEQFF. In DNA, the CDR3 is TGTGCCAGCACCCTCTTGGGGGGAACTTACAATGAGCAGTTCTTC.

This clone was picked up a small number of times. The rearrangement links TRBV20-1 to TRBJ2-5, with 7 bases identical to TRBD2. The trim removed 3 bases at V and 3 bases at J, leaving 7 bases unmatched. The germline CDR1 and CDR2 sequences are DFQATT and SNEGSKA (reference sequence). This CDR3 is 14 amino acids long. The CDR3 spells CSASWASGKETQYF. The CDR3 DNA reads as TGCAGTGCTAGTTGGGCTAGCGGCAAAGAGACCCAGTACTTC.